The 23 T cell receptor beta chains below were found in one sample sequenced in a study of blood T cell repertoires in COVID-19. The method was immunoSEQ multiplex PCR; TCRdb's version includes in-frame clones alone and lacks a portion of them. The table lists about 270,000 clones, more than 70% of them singletons, with roughly 5.7% in the top ten. The sequencing input was peripheral blood. The receptors were sampled from a man older than 75 with acute or convalescent COVID-19.

V gene TRBV19 combines with J gene TRBJ1-3; D not resolved. Germline V gene lookup returns CDR1 LNHDA and CDR2 SQIVND (reference sequence). Deletions cut 5 bases from V and 0 bases from J, with 17 bases between. CDR3 length: 17 amino acids. CDR3 sequence reads: CASSEGSLTSSGNTIYF. DNA for the CDR3: TGTGCCAGTAGTGAAGGCAGCTTGACAAGCTCTGGAAACACCATATATTTT.

The rearrangement links TRBV4-1 to TRBJ2-2; possibly TRBD2 for D (5 bases). V was shortened by 6 bases and J by 0 bases, with 17 bases between the two germline ends. Per the germline V gene, CDR1 is MGHRA and CDR2 is YSYEKL. The CDR3 is 17 residues long. The chain's CDR3 is CASSKRRNAANTGELFF. DNA of the CDR3: TGCGCCAGCAGTAAGCGGAGAAATGCCGCGAACACCGGGGAGCTGTTTTTT.

The chain couples TRBV7-8 to TRBJ2-1; 10 positions match TRBD2. Trimming removed 5 bases from V and 7 bases from J; junction bases left unmatched: 8. Germline lookup yields CDR1 SGHVS and CDR2 FQNEAQ. The CDR3 spans 15 residues. The CDR3 bases are TGTGCCAGCAGCCTTACTAGCGGGATTAGGAATGAGCAGTTCTTC. Translation: CASSLTSGIRNEQFF.

This clone showed up just a few times. J is TRBJ1-1 and V is TRBV29-1; D is perhaps TRBD1 (5 bases). The CDR3 contains 15 residues. Trimming took 4 bases from V and 1 from J, leaving 16 bases between them. Germline loops: CDR1 SQVTM, CDR2 ANQGSEA. The CDR3 nucleotides read TGCAGCGTTGGACCAGCCGGGGGGGGGAACACTGAAGCTTTCTTT. Its protein product is CSVGPAGGGNTEAFF.

The V gene is TRBV5-1, the J gene TRBJ1-1, with TRBD1 matching 7 bases. The CDR3 runs 14 residues. After removal of 4 bases from V and 5 bases from J, the junction contained 8 bases not matched to a gene. The germline V gene encodes CDR1 SGHRS and CDR2 YFSETQ. As DNA, the CDR3 is TGCGCCAGCAGCCCCCCCCAGGGGGGAACTGAAGCTTTCTTT. This sequence encodes CASSPPQGGTEAFF.

The chain is built from TRBV24-1 and TRBJ2-3; tentatively, D is TRBD2 (5 bases). The V and J ends lost 3 bases and 4 bases respectively, with 10 bases between them. Germline values: CDR1 KGHDR, CDR2 SFDVKD. The CDR3 consists of 14 residues. In nucleotides, the CDR3 is TGTGCCACCAGTGATCGGTTCGGGGCAGATACGCAGTATTTT. It translates to CATSDRFGADTQYF.

The V and J genes are TRBV18 and TRBJ1-2; TRBD1 might be the D (6 bases). CDR3 length equals 14 residues. Germline V gives CDR1 KGHSH, CDR2 LQKENI. Deletions cut 6 bases from V and 3 bases from J, with 14 bases between. The CDR3 sequence: CASSLDRVDYGYTF. In DNA, the CDR3 is TGTGCCAGCTCTCTGGACAGAGTGGACTATGGCTACACCTTC.

The chain is built from TRBV12-3 or TRBV12-4 and TRBJ1-1; 9 nucleotides line up with TRBD1. This CDR3 has 11 amino acids. V shed 5 bases and J 10 bases; nucleotides not matched to a gene: 2. The CDR3 here is CASSIQGAAFF. CDR3 sequence (DNA): TGTGCCAGCAGTATACAGGGGGCAGCTTTCTTT.

This clone was counted at least ten times. The chain uses TRBV10-3 and TRBJ1-3, with 9 bases that match TRBD1. Germline trimming cut 8 bases from V and 2 bases from J; bases unmatched to any gene: 4. The CDR3 covers 14 residues. Germline CDR1 is ENHRY and CDR2 is SYGVKD. The chain's CDR3 is CAISTGGTGNTIYF. The CDR3 nucleotides read TGTGCCATCTCGACAGGGGGAACTGGAAACACCATATATTTT.

The chain combines TRBV19 with TRBJ1-5, with 8 bases matching TRBD1. The CDR3 contains 14 residues. V lost 3 bases and J lost 6; bases outside the gene matches: 4. The germline V gene encodes CDR1 LNHDA and CDR2 SQIVND (reference sequence). The CDR3 region is CASSISGGGQPQHF. The CDR3 coding sequence is TGTGCCAGTAGTATTTCAGGGGGCGGTCAGCCCCAGCATTTT.

The rearrangement joins TRBV5-8 to TRBJ2-3, with 7 bases fitting TRBD2. The CDR3 has 15 residues. The V and J ends lost 0 bases and 0 bases, in that order; junction bases with no gene match: 1. Germline V lookup: CDR1 SGHTS, CDR2 YDEGEE. CDR3 residues: CASSLVGGSTDTQYF. The CDR3 DNA reads as TGTGCCAGCAGCTTGGTCGGGGGGAGCACAGATACGCAGTATTTT.

The genes are TRBV7-3 and TRBJ2-5, with D hard to call. CDR3 length equals 13 residues. Trimming shortened V by 3 bases and J by 7 bases, and 12 bases separated the two germline ends. Germline-derived CDR1 and CDR2 are SGHTA and FQGTGA. CDR3 nucleotide sequence: TGTGCCAGCAGCTTGGTGGGCCTCGGGACCCAGTACTTC. This encodes CASSLVGLGTQYF.

The rearrangement uses TRBV10-1 and TRBJ2-3, with D perhaps TRBD2 (6 bases). This CDR3 comprises 15 residues. Germline loops: CDR1 WNHNN, CDR2 SYGVQD (reference sequence). V gave up 3 bases and J gave up 0 bases, with 10 bases separating them. CDR3: CASSDSSGSTDTQYF. CDR3 bases: TGCGCCAGCAGTGATTCCAGCGGGAGCACAGATACGCAGTATTTT.

The J gene is TRBJ1-4, the V gene TRBV5-5; 8 bases map to TRBD1. The CDR3 contains 18 residues. Germline V CDR1 and CDR2: SGHKS, YYEKEE (reference sequence). Trimming cost V 4 bases and J 4 bases; bases outside gene matches: 15. The CDR3 loop is CASSRGGQGTGRNEKLFF. The CDR3 bases are TGTGCCAGCAGCCGTGGTGGACAGGGCACTGGCCGTAATGAAAAACTGTTTTTT. The entire variable domain, with the rest obtained from reference TRBV5-5 and TRBJ1-4, is as follows: DAGVTQSPTHLIKTRGQQVTLRCSPISGHKSVSWYQQVLGQGPQFIFQYYEKEERGRGNFPDRFSARQFPNYSSELNVNALLLGDSALYLCASSRGGQGTGRNEKLFFGSGTQLSVL.

The gene calls are TRBV19 and TRBJ1-1; weak D call: TRBD1 (5 bases). The CDR3 runs to 13 residues. Deletions cut 6 bases from V and 1 base from J, with 9 bases between. The V gene's germline CDR1 is LNHDA and CDR2 SQIVND (reference sequence). CDR3 loop: CASRRDGNTEAFF. The DNA of the CDR3 is TGTGCCAGTAGGCGGGACGGGAACACTGAAGCTTTCTTT.

V is TRBV28 and J is TRBJ2-7; possible D gene TRBD1, 5 bases. This CDR3 region has 15 residues. CDR1 and CDR2 (germline): MDHEN, SYDVKM. The V and J ends lost 1 base and 3 bases respectively, with 13 bases between them. The CDR3 protein is CASSLFQQGYYEQYF. CDR3 DNA: TGTGCCAGCAGTTTATTCCAGCAGGGATACTACGAGCAGTACTTC.

The table lists this clone with a few counts. The V and J genes are TRBV5-6 and TRBJ1-5, with D possibly being TRBD1 (6 bases). CDR1 SGHDT and CDR2 YYEEEE come from the germline V gene. The CDR3 length is 15 residues. Trimming shortened V by 2 bases and J by 7 bases, and 16 bases separated the two germline ends. CDR3 sequence reads: CASSFGQTAVQPQHF. The DNA for the CDR3 is TGTGCCAGCAGCTTCGGACAGACCGCGGTACAGCCCCAGCATTTT.

The genes are TRBV1 and TRBJ1-1. TRBV1 is flagged as a pseudogene. The CDR3 contains 16 residues. The CDR3 loop reads CTSSQDLEGWNTEAFF. As DNA, the CDR3 is TGCACCAGCAGCCAAGATTTGGAGGGTTGGAACACTGAAGCTTTCTTT.

The chain uses TRBV19 and TRBJ2-1; maybe TRBD2 (5 bases). Trimming pared 3 bases from V and 0 bases from J, leaving 12 bases between. The CDR3 runs 16 residues. The germline V gene has CDR1 LNHDA and CDR2 SQIVND (reference sequence). CDR3 DNA: TGTGCCAGTAGTATCGATAGCGCTAGCTCCTACAATGAGCAGTTCTTC. Its translation: CASSIDSASSYNEQFF.

The V and J genes are TRBV7-6 and TRBJ2-3; a weak D match, TRBD1 (6 bases). Trimming pared 0 bases from V and 2 bases from J, leaving 12 bases between. The CDR3 loop spans 16 amino acids. Germline V gene lookup returns CDR1 SGHVS and CDR2 FNYEAQ. CDR3 in DNA: TGTGCCAGCAGCTTAGCTCCCAGGACAGTCACAGATACGCAGTATTTT. Translation: CASSLAPRTVTDTQYF.

The chain joins TRBV5-1 to TRBJ2-7, with D perhaps TRBD2 (5 bases). V lost 4 bases and J lost 2, with 13 bases in between. Germline-derived CDR1 and CDR2 are SGHRS and YFSETQ. This CDR3 is built from 14 residues. Here the CDR3 reads CASSNRARAYEQYF. The CDR3 DNA follows: TGCGCCAGCAGCAATAGGGCGCGGGCCTACGAGCAGTACTTC. The variable domain in full, with the rest retrieved from reference TRBV5-1 and TRBJ2-7, is KAGVTQTPRYLIKTRGQQVTLSCSPISGHRSVSWYQQTPGQGLQFLFEYFSETQRNKGNFPGRFSGRQFSNSRSEMNVSTLELGDSALYLCASSNRARAYEQYFGPGTRLTVT.

Only one count was recorded for this clone. V and J are TRBV28 and TRBJ2-7, with 9 bases identical to TRBD2. The CDR3 length is 15 residues. Germline CDR1 reads MDHEN; CDR2 reads SYDVKM. V gave up 5 bases and J gave up 1 base; unmatched junction bases: 6. For the CDR3, the DNA is TGTGCCAGCAGTGCTCCGGGACTAGCATCCTACGAGCAGTACTTC. Its protein product is CASSAPGLASYEQYF.

The chain carries TRBV7-2 and TRBJ1-3; D is unclear. The V gene lost 0 bases and the J gene lost 1 base, with 4 bases spanning the gap. In germline, CDR1 is SGHTA, CDR2 FQGNSA. CDR3 size: 14 residues. CDR3 nucleotide sequence: TGTGCCAGCAGCTTAGCGTCGTCTGGAAACACCATATATTTT. It specifies CASSLASSGNTIYF.